The 30 T cell receptor beta chains in this list originate from one sample, sequenced in a study of blood T cell repertoires in COVID-19 (dated by TCRdb to 2018 to 2020). Library preparation employed the immunoSEQ multiplex PCR assay. TCRdb limited this immuneACCESS table to in-frame rearrangements with V and J called. A share of clones is missing; checked studies link under half to unresolved V genes, and the rest is unexplained. For this sample the table gives over 200,000 clones, of which about 88% were detected only once. The top ten clones comprise around 0.99% of the sample. Sequencing used peripheral blood. The source of these receptors is a woman between 40 and 50 years old who had recovered from COVID-19.

The rearrangement links TRBV27 to TRBJ2-7, with D possibly TRBD1 on 5 matching bases. The CDR3 consists of 15 residues. V lost 3 bases, J lost 0 bases, and 12 bases lay in between. Germline V lookup: CDR1 MNHEY, CDR2 SMNVEV (reference sequence). CDR3 sequence (DNA): TGTGCCAGCAGTTTGGGCAGGGCGAGCTCCTACGAGCAGTACTTC. As protein: CASSLGRASSYEQYF.

The rearrangement joins TRBV4-1 to TRBJ1-1; the match to TRBD1 covers 7 bases. The CDR3 is 14 residues long. Unmatched junction bases numbered 3, after V lost 4 bases and J lost 1 base. Per the germline V gene, CDR1 is MGHRA and CDR2 is YSYEKL. DNA of the CDR3: TGCGCCAGCAGCCGGGGACAGCCGAACACTGAAGCTTTCTTT. This gives the protein CASSRGQPNTEAFF.

The chain links TRBV7-9 to TRBJ1-5; a possible D gene is TRBD1 (5 bases). CDR1 SEHNR and CDR2 FQNEAQ come from the germline V gene (reference sequence). The length of the CDR3 is 14 residues. V dropped 0 bases and J dropped 6 bases, with 9 bases sitting between them. The CDR3 loop is CASSLAGRGQPQHF. CDR3 coding DNA: TGTGCCAGCAGCTTAGCAGGGAGGGGTCAGCCCCAGCATTTT.

The chain carries TRBV19 and TRBJ2-1; 10 bases align to TRBD2. The junction had 11 bases not matched to a gene; V was cut back by 3 bases and J by 9 bases. This CDR3 has 16 residues. The germline V gene encodes CDR1 LNHDA and CDR2 SQIVND (reference sequence). The CDR3, as DNA: TGTGCCAGTAGTATTGCGGCTAGCGGGAGAGTGGGTGAGCAGTTCTTC. Translating gives CASSIAASGRVGEQFF. The whole variable domain, remainder taken from reference TRBV19 and TRBJ2-1, is DGGITQSPKYLFRKEGQNVTLSCEQNLNHDAMYWYRQDPGQGLRLIYYSQIVNDFQKGDIAEGYSVSREKKESFPLTVTSAQKNPTAFYLCASSIAASGRVGEQFFGPGTRLTVL.

This clone was detected once. V and J are TRBV18 and TRBJ2-6, with D possibly being TRBD2 (5 bases). CDR3 length equals 12 residues. The V gene's germline CDR1 is KGHSH and CDR2 LQKENI. The V end was cut by 10 bases, the J end by 4 bases, with 8 bases between. DNA for the CDR3: TGTGCCACCCGGGGAGGGGCCAACGTCCTGACTTTC. Amino acid sequence: CATRGGANVLTF.

As DNA, the CDR3 is TGTGCCACCAGCAGCCAGATGCGGGGACTTGGTGAGCAGTTCTTC. Amino acids: CATSSQMRGLGEQFF. The chain carries TRBV15 and TRBJ2-1, with TRBD2 as a possible D gene (6 bases). CDR1 LNHNV and CDR2 YYDKDF come from the germline V gene (reference sequence). V lost 3 bases and J 9 bases, leaving 18 bases between the germline ends. The CDR3 is 15 residues long.

The chain combines TRBV29-1 with TRBJ2-7; D is perhaps TRBD1 (6 bases). Trimming took off 5 bases at V and 2 bases at J, with 10 bases between the two ends. This CDR3 has 12 amino acids. The V gene's germline CDR1 is SQVTM and CDR2 ANQGSEA. CDR3 region: CSVLRGPYEQYF. CDR3 bases: TGCAGCGTTCTCAGGGGTCCCTACGAGCAGTACTTC.

For the CDR3, the DNA is TGCGCCAGCAGCCAAACATCTGCTAGGGGGAGAGGGGGCGAGCAGTACTTC. It codes for CASSQTSARGRGGEQYF. The genes are TRBV4-3 and TRBJ2-7, with TRBD1 as a possible D gene (6 bases). This CDR3 spans 17 amino acids. CDR1 LGHNA and CDR2 YSLEER come from the germline V gene. The V gene lost 2 bases and the J gene lost 6 bases, with 23 bases spanning the gap.

This clone was recorded only once. The genes are TRBV7-9 and TRBJ1-4, with D perhaps matching TRBD1 (6 bases). This CDR3 contains 17 residues. The germline gives CDR1 SEHNR, CDR2 FQNEAQ (reference sequence). V was trimmed by 2 bases and J by 0 bases, leaving 13 bases between them. DNA for the CDR3: TGTGCCAGCAGCTTACAGACAGGCCTCTCAACTAATGAAAAACTGTTTTTT. Its translation is CASSLQTGLSTNEKLFF.

The V gene is TRBV9, the J gene TRBJ2-2, with 10 bases aligning to TRBD2. This CDR3 spans 18 amino acids. Germline V gene data show CDR1 as SGDLS and CDR2 as YYNGEE. The V segment lost 4 bases and the J segment 1 base; nucleotides outside the gene matches: 10. Written as DNA, the CDR3 is TGTGCCAGCAGCTCCGAGTGGCTAGCGGGAGTGAACACCGGGGAGCTGTTTTTT. It encodes CASSSEWLAGVNTGELFF.

The gene calls are TRBV7-8 and TRBJ1-5; 7 nucleotides align to TRBD1. Per germline, CDR1 SGHVS and CDR2 FQNEAQ. This CDR3 has 17 amino acids. Unmatched junction bases numbered 13, after V lost 4 bases and J lost 4 bases. CDR3 in amino acids: CASSSPGGRGRNQPQHF. CDR3 DNA: TGTGCCAGCAGCTCTCCTGGGGGCAGGGGGAGGAATCAGCCCCAGCATTTT.

This clone was picked up one time. The chain recombines TRBV5-1 with TRBJ2-2; 8 nucleotides align to TRBD2. CDR1 and CDR2 from the germline V gene are SGHRS and YFSETQ. This CDR3 has 15 amino acids. With V trimmed by 7 bases and J by 4 bases, 9 bases remained unmatched. CDR3 residues: CASEGSGSSTGELFF. Written as DNA, the CDR3 is TGCGCCAGCGAGGGGAGCGGGAGTAGCACCGGGGAGCTGTTTTTT.

This chain connects TRBV5-1 to TRBJ1-1; unclear D gene. Looked up from germline, CDR1 is SGHRS and CDR2 is YFSETQ. CDR3 length equals 15 residues. The V end lost 4 bases, the J end lost 4 bases, and 17 bases lay between the germline ends. The CDR3 here is CASSPDGAYGTEAFF. Here the CDR3 DNA reads TGCGCCAGCAGCCCCGATGGAGCGTATGGCACTGAAGCTTTCTTT.

The gene calls are TRBV5-6 and TRBJ1-6; no reliable D call. CDR1 is SGHDT, CDR2 YYEEEE, per germline. V gave up 2 bases and J gave up 9 bases, with 12 bases separating them. CDR3 size: 14 residues. For the CDR3, the DNA is TGTGCCAGCAGCTTCGGGCAGGAGGGTTCACCCCTCCACTTT. Amino acids: CASSFGQEGSPLHF.

The CDR3 spells CASSRASGSGDNEQFF. The CDR3 nucleotides are TGCGCCAGCAGCCGCGCTAGCGGGAGCGGGGACAATGAGCAGTTCTTC. This rearrangement joins TRBV4-3 to TRBJ2-1; TRBD2 matches 10 bases. Germline loops: CDR1 LGHNA, CDR2 YSLEER. This CDR3 is 16 amino acids long. The ends lost 4 bases at V and 5 bases at J; junction bases unmatched: 8.

V gene TRBV30 combines with J gene TRBJ1-1; 7 positions match TRBD1. In germline, CDR1 is GTSNPN, CDR2 SVGIG (reference sequence). The CDR3 runs to 18 residues. J was trimmed by 2 bases and V by 3 bases; bases with no gene match: 18. CDR3 sequence reads: CAWSPGGMVEGGNTEAFF. The DNA of the CDR3 is TGTGCCTGGAGCCCAGGGGGGATGGTCGAAGGGGGAAACACTGAAGCTTTCTTT.

In regard to this clone: Compared with germline, one end of the junction differs, possibly owing to a read error. The chain uses TRBV3-1 (or the pseudogene TRBV3-2) and TRBJ1-6, with a possible D match to TRBD1 (5 bases). The germline gives CDR1 LGHDT, CDR2 YNNKEL (reference sequence). The length of the CDR3 is 16 residues. This CDR3 reads CASSQAGGGYNSPLHF. The CDR3 DNA follows: TGTGCCAGCAGTCAAGCGGGGGGTGGCTATAATTCACCCCTCCACTTT.

The CDR3 is CASSTAGQGRANYGYTF. The CDR3 nucleotides read TGCGCCAGCAGCACAGCGGGACAGGGGAGGGCTAACTATGGCTACACCTTC. This chain connects TRBV10-2 to TRBJ1-2; 10 bases line up with TRBD1. This CDR3 spans 17 amino acids. With V trimmed by 6 bases and J by 0 bases, 10 bases remained unmatched. In germline, CDR1 is WSHSY, CDR2 SAAADI.

This rearrangement joins TRBV4-3 to TRBJ1-2, with TRBD1 as a possible D gene (5 bases). This CDR3 has 15 residues. V dropped 1 base and J dropped 0 bases, with 9 bases sitting between them. The germline V gene encodes CDR1 LGHNA and CDR2 YSLEER. CDR3 in amino acids: CASSQGGGANYGYTF. In DNA form, the CDR3 reads TGCGCCAGCAGCCAAGGGGGAGGGGCTAACTATGGCTACACCTTC.

The CDR3 DNA is TGTGCCAGCAGCCCAGGGGTAGCGGGAGGGGATGAGCAGTTCTTC. It is translated as CASSPGVAGGDEQFF. J is TRBJ2-1 and V is TRBV3-1 (or the pseudogene TRBV3-2); 11 positions agree with TRBD2. This CDR3 spans 15 amino acids. V lost 4 bases, J lost 8 bases, and 7 bases stayed unmatched. Germline CDR1 and CDR2: LGHDT and YNNKEL (reference sequence).

This clone has a single count. The chain combines TRBV3-1 (or the pseudogene TRBV3-2) with TRBJ2-1, with 13 bases lining up with TRBD2. Losses at the gene ends were 4 bases for V and 10 bases for J; bases not matched to a gene: 13. The CDR3 loop spans 17 amino acids. The germline V gene encodes CDR1 LGHDT and CDR2 YNNKEL (reference sequence). CDR3 residues: CASSLRTSGRQGREQFF. The DNA of the CDR3 is TGTGCCAGCAGCCTCCGGACTAGCGGGAGACAGGGTCGGGAGCAGTTCTTC.

The V call is TRBV9, the J call TRBJ1-3; D is possibly TRBD1 (5 bases). Germline assignment: CDR1 SGDLS and CDR2 YYNGEE. V shed 0 bases and J shed 0 bases, with 13 bases lying between them. The CDR3 has 17 residues. The CDR3 DNA sequence: TGTGCCAGCAGCGTAGTCCCGGGGGAGCCCTCTGGAAACACCATATATTTT. It translates to CASSVVPGEPSGNTIYF.

This clone has a handful of counts. DNA for the CDR3: TGTGCAAACAACGATGGAGGGGGCAATCAGCCCCAGCATTTT. Protein: CANNDGGGNQPQHF. The gene calls are TRBV6-5 and TRBJ1-5, with D possibly TRBD1 on 5 matching bases. The CDR3 consists of 14 residues. Germline assignment: CDR1 MNHEY and CDR2 SVGAGI.

The chain uses TRBV3-1 (or the pseudogene TRBV3-2) and TRBJ1-3; D perhaps matches TRBD1 (5 bases). Germline V gene lookup returns CDR1 LGHDT and CDR2 YNNKEL (reference sequence). This CDR3 has 18 residues. V lost 4 bases and J lost 2, with 21 bases in between. CDR3 DNA: TGTGCCAGCAGCCCCGATCTCCCTGGGGGGGTAGCTGGAAACACCATATATTTT. Translation: CASSPDLPGGVAGNTIYF.

The rearrangement joins TRBV5-1 to TRBJ1-2, with TRBD1 as a possible D gene (5 bases). V dropped 4 bases and J dropped 8 bases, with 18 bases sitting between them. CDR1 and CDR2 (germline): SGHRS, YFSETQ. The CDR3 covers 14 residues. The CDR3 loop is CASSEVNRQGGYTF. Here the CDR3 DNA reads TGCGCCAGCAGCGAGGTGAACAGGCAGGGCGGCTACACCTTC.

This chain joins TRBV19 and TRBJ2-1; TRBD2 matches 7 bases. Germline CDR1 is LNHDA and CDR2 is SQIVND (reference sequence). This CDR3 comprises 15 residues. The ends lost 3 bases at V and 1 base at J; junction bases unmatched: 3. In nucleotides, the CDR3 is TGTGCCAGTAGTATCTGGACTAGGTCCTACAATGAGCAGTTCTTC. Amino acid sequence: CASSIWTRSYNEQFF.

Points on this clone: A read error may produce the germline difference seen at one junction end. The chain carries TRBV23-1 and TRBJ2-7; a possible D gene is TRBD1 (5 bases). TRBV23-1 is given ORF status, its function remaining uncertain. CDR3 size: 9 residues. The CDR3 sequence: CASSPRTNF. The CDR3 region has the DNA TGCGCCAGCAGTCCCCGGACAAACTTC.

This sequence joins TRBV11-2 and TRBJ2-1; TRBD2 aligns across 7 bases. The CDR3 consists of 17 residues. Looked up from germline, CDR1 is SGHAT and CDR2 is FQNNGV. Trimming cost V 5 bases and J 5 bases; bases outside gene matches: 15. The CDR3 spells CASSRGVGRSANNEQFF. CDR3 coding DNA: TGTGCCAGCAGCCGGGGGGTTGGACGTTCGGCTAACAATGAGCAGTTCTTC.

The chain uses TRBV30 and TRBJ2-7; TRBD1 matches 8 bases. Trimming removed 5 bases from V and 4 bases from J; junction bases left unmatched: 10. The germline CDR1 and CDR2 sequences are GTSNPN and SVGIG (reference sequence). The CDR3 consists of 14 residues. CDR3 amino acids: CAWRQGTSPYEQYF. The CDR3 region has the DNA TGTGCCTGGCGACAGGGGACCTCACCTTACGAGCAGTACTTC.

In DNA form, the CDR3 reads TGTGCCAGCAGCCCAGGGCAAGAGACCCAGTACTTC. It specifies CASSPGQETQYF. V gene TRBV2 combines with J gene TRBJ2-5, with D possibly TRBD1 on 5 matching bases. Germline CDR1 SNHLY, CDR2 FYNNEI. This CDR3 region has 12 residues. V gave up 6 bases and J gave up 2 bases, with 7 bases separating them.